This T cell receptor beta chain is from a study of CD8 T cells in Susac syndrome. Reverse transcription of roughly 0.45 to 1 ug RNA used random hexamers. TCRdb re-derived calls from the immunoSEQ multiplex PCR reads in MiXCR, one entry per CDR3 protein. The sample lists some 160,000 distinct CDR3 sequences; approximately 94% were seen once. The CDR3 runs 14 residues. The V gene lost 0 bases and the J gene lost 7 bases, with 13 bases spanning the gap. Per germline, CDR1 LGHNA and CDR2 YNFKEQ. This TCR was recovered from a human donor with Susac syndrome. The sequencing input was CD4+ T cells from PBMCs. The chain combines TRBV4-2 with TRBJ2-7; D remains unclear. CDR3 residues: CASSQDRLAREQYF. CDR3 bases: TGTGCCAGCAGCCAAGATCGTCTGGCGCGGGAGCAGTACTTC.